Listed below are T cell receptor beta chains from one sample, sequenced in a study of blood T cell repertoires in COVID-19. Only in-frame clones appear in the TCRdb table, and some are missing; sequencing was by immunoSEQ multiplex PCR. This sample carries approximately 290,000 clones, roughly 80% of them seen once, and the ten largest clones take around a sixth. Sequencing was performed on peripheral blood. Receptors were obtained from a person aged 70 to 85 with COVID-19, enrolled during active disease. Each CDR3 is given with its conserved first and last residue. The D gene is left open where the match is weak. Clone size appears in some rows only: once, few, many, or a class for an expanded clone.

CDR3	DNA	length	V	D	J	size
CASSQGLAPNTGELFF	TGTGCCAGCAGCCAAGGTTTAGCTCCGAACACCGGGGAGCTGTTTTTT	16	TRBV4-2	.	TRBJ2-2	.
CASSQDQGSQPQHF	TGCGCCAGCAGCCAAGACCAGGGGAGCCAGCCCCAGCATTTT	14	TRBV4-3	.	TRBJ1-5	.
CASRGQGYGGYTF	TGTGCCAGCAGGGGGCAAGGGTATGGGGGCTACACCTTC	13	TRBV6-5	.	TRBJ1-2	once
CASSLYSPPNTEAFF	TGCGCCAGCAGCTTATACAGCCCCCCGAACACTGAAGCTTTCTTT	15	TRBV5-1	.	TRBJ1-1	.
CASSWAGTDTQYF	TGTGCCAGCAGTTGGGCTGGCACAGATACGCAGTATTTT	13	TRBV27	.	TRBJ2-3	.
CASSRTRLNEQFF	TGTGCCAGTAGTAGAACGAGGCTCAATGAGCAGTTCTTC	13	TRBV19	.	TRBJ2-1	.
CASSPYHRTNTGELFF	TGTGCCAGCAGCCCCTACCACCGAACGAACACCGGGGAGCTGTTTTTT	16	TRBV13	.	TRBJ2-2	.
CASSLVDSYEQYF	TGTGCCAGCAGCTTGGTGGACAGCTACGAGCAGTACTTC	13	TRBV5-6	.	TRBJ2-7	.
CASSRTTEAFF	TGTGCCAGCAGCCGAACAACTGAAGCTTTCTTT	11	TRBV9	.	TRBJ1-1	once
CASRAEGETQYF	TGCGCCAGCAGAGCGGAGGGGGAGACCCAGTACTTC	12	TRBV5-1	.	TRBJ2-5	.
CASSEWTGEYEQYF	TGCGCCAGCAGCGAATGGACAGGGGAGTACGAGCAGTACTTC	14	TRBV5-1	TRBD1	TRBJ2-7	once
CASSPATGTSGIPQTGELFF	TGCGCCAGCAGCCCGGCTACCGGGACTAGCGGGATTCCCCAAACCGGGGAGCTGTTTTTT	20	TRBV4-3	TRBD2	TRBJ2-2	.
CASSQGGTGKRLGEKLFF	TGCGCCAGCAGCCAAGGGGGAACAGGAAAGCGACTTGGTGAAAAACTGTTTTTT	18	TRBV4-3	.	TRBJ1-4	.
CASSDSLAGGKPTQYF	TGTGCCAGCAGCGACTCCCTAGCGGGAGGGAAGCCTACGCAGTATTTT	16	TRBV7-9	TRBD2	TRBJ2-3	.
CASSRSLNNNSPLHF	TGCGCCAGCAGCAGATCATTGAACAATAATTCACCCCTCCACTTT	15	TRBV4-1	.	TRBJ1-6	once
CASNRPSTDTQYF	TGTGCCAGCAACAGGCCTAGCACAGATACGCAGTATTTT	13	TRBV2	.	TRBJ2-3	.
CASGFRVDEKLFF	TGTGCCAGCGGTTTCAGGGTTGATGAAAAACTGTTTTTT	13	TRBV6-6	.	TRBJ1-4	.
CATSRDFSRGYEQYF	TGTGCCACCAGCAGAGATTTTAGCCGGGGATACGAGCAGTACTTC	15	TRBV15	.	TRBJ2-7	few
CASRSQGGNSPLHF	TGTGCCAGTAGAAGCCAGGGTGGGAATTCACCCCTCCACTTT	14	TRBV19	.	TRBJ1-6	.
CASSLVGQGAREKLFF	TGTGCCAGCAGCTTGGTGGGGCAGGGGGCCCGTGAAAAACTGTTTTTT	16	TRBV5-5	TRBD1	TRBJ1-4	many
CAISESSTVNYGYTF	TGTGCCATCAGTGAGTCGAGTACGGTGAACTATGGCTACACCTTC	15	TRBV10-3	.	TRBJ1-2	.
CAIAAPFNEQFF	TGTGCCATAGCGGCTCCATTCAATGAGCAGTTCTTC	12	TRBV10-3	.	TRBJ2-1	.
CASSTQGPSGQETQYF	TGTGCCAGCAGCACACAGGGACCCTCGGGTCAAGAGACCCAGTACTTC	16	TRBV10-3	.	TRBJ2-5	.
CASSADRGDGYTF	TGTGCCAGCAGTGCAGACAGGGGGGATGGCTACACCTTC	13	TRBV25-1	TRBD1	TRBJ1-2	.
CASSRHRQSSYEQYF	TGTGCCAGCAGCCGACATCGACAGAGCTCCTACGAGCAGTACTTC	15	TRBV11-2	.	TRBJ2-7	.
CASSQERQVAQYF	TGTGCCAGCAGCCAAGAAAGACAGGTAGCCCAGTACTTC	13	TRBV14	.	TRBJ2-5	.
CASTSGRGYEQYF	TGTGCCAGCACTAGCGGGAGGGGGTACGAGCAGTACTTC	13	TRBV28	TRBD2	TRBJ2-7	once
CASSLVSSGNTIYF	TGTGCCAGCAGTTTAGTTAGCTCTGGAAACACCATATATTTT	14	TRBV28	.	TRBJ1-3	.
CASSPGTPGGDEQFF	TGTGCCAGTAGTCCGGGGACTCCGGGGGGGGATGAGCAGTTCTTC	15	TRBV19	TRBD2	TRBJ2-1	.
CSASYSGALDNEQFF	TGCAGTGCTAGTTATAGCGGAGCCCTAGACAATGAGCAGTTCTTC	15	TRBV20-1	.	TRBJ2-1	.
CSGYAGTNSYEQYF	TGCAGCGGCTACGCCGGGACTAACTCCTACGAGCAGTACTTC	14	TRBV29-1	TRBD2	TRBJ2-7	once
CASEQGIGDQPQHF	TGTGCCAGTGAACAGGGGATAGGCGATCAGCCCCAGCATTTT	14	TRBV2	TRBD1	TRBJ1-5	.
CASSSRDRGPRF	TGTGCCAGCAGCTCTAGAGACAGGGGGCCTAGATTT	12	TRBV7-2	TRBD1	TRBJ1-3	.
CASSLVRAGQSPLHF	TGTGCCAGCAGCTTAGTACGGGCAGGACAGTCACCCCTCCACTTT	15	TRBV11-2	.	TRBJ1-6	few
CASSSGNLPSYEQYF	TGTGCCAGCAGCTCCGGGAACCTCCCCTCCTACGAGCAGTACTTC	15	TRBV11-3	.	TRBJ2-7	once
CASSLGLEGIGELFF	TGTGCCAGCAGCCTGGGACTAGAGGGGATTGGGGAGCTGTTTTTT	15	TRBV3-1/TRBV3-2	TRBD2	TRBJ2-2	.
CASSQQGQRSYEQYF	TGTGCCAGCAGCCAGCAGGGACAGCGAAGCTACGAGCAGTACTTC	15	TRBV6-5	TRBD1	TRBJ2-7	few
CASTSLNTGELFF	TGTGCCAGTACTAGTCTAAACACCGGGGAGCTGTTTTTT	13	TRBV19	.	TRBJ2-2	.
CATREGPYEQYF	TGTGCCACCAGGGAGGGTCCCTACGAGCAGTACTTC	12	TRBV15	.	TRBJ2-7	.
CASSLAGLTVVDTIYF	TGTGCCAGCAGCTTGGCAGGCTTGACAGTGGTTGACACCATATATTTT	16	TRBV5-6	.	TRBJ1-3	.
CASFTGTGVSGRRSGELFF	TGTGCCAGCTTCACCGGGACAGGCGTTTCCGGGAGGAGGTCCGGGGAGCTGTTTTTT	19	TRBV2	.	TRBJ2-2	.
CASSLRDRNTGELFF	TGTGCCAGCAGCCTCCGGGACAGAAACACCGGGGAGCTGTTTTTT	15	TRBV5-6	TRBD1	TRBJ2-2	.
CASSLGTGYTGELFF	TGCGCCAGCAGCTTGGGGACAGGGTACACCGGGGAGCTGTTTTTT	15	TRBV5-1	TRBD1	TRBJ2-2	.
CASSQSGGGSSGYTF	TGTGCCAGCAGCCAATCCGGGGGAGGTTCGTCTGGCTACACCTTC	15	TRBV16	.	TRBJ1-2	.
CASRLASPSGGSYEQYF	TGTGCAAGTCGCTTAGCGAGCCCTAGCGGGGGCTCCTACGAGCAGTACTTC	17	TRBV12-2	.	TRBJ2-7	.
CASSFRRQTENSPLHF	TGTGCCAGCAGTTTTAGAAGGCAGACAGAAAATTCACCCCTCCACTTT	16	TRBV27	.	TRBJ1-6	.
CASSLIRGLRNTEAFF	TGTGCCAGCAGCCTCATCAGGGGGCTCAGGAACACTGAAGCTTTCTTT	16	TRBV11-2	TRBD1	TRBJ1-1	.
CASSSRSDTEAFF	TGTGCCAGCAGCTCTCGGTCGGACACTGAAGCTTTCTTT	13	TRBV11-2	.	TRBJ1-1	.
CASSFGQTNTEAFF	TGTGCCAGCAGCTTCGGACAGACGAACACTGAAGCTTTCTTT	14	TRBV7-2	.	TRBJ1-1	few
CASSPSRVHSNQPQHF	TGTGCCAGCAGTCCTTCTCGGGTGCATAGCAATCAGCCCCAGCATTTT	16	TRBV28	.	TRBJ1-5	.
CASSLAGGPTDTQYF	TGTGCCAGTAGTCTAGCGGGGGGGCCCACAGATACGCAGTATTTT	15	TRBV19	TRBD2	TRBJ2-3	.
CASSSGTGGVYEQYF	TGTGCCAGCAGCTCCGGGACAGGGGGCGTCTACGAGCAGTACTTC	15	TRBV7-9	TRBD1	TRBJ2-7	.